The rows below give T cell receptor beta chains drawn from one sample of a study of blood T cell repertoires in COVID-19. Sequencing used immunoSEQ multiplex PCR; TCRdb keeps in-frame clones, though not all of them. The table records 200,000 to 250,000 clones, over 80% of them present only once. Sequences were obtained from peripheral blood. The receptors originated from a woman aged 55-69 years with active or convalescent COVID-19. Both conserved end residues are part of each CDR3. D genes are given only for firm matches. The size field is filled for only some rows; it gives once, few, many or a size class.

v_gene	j_gene	abundance	d_gene	CDR3aa	CDR3nt
TRBV2	TRBJ1-2	NA	NA	CASSELGANYGYTF	TGTGCCAGCAGTGAGTTAGGAGCTAACTATGGCTACACCTTC
TRBV6-2/TRBV6-3	TRBJ2-7	NA	NA	CASSYTGVGEQYF	TGTGCCAGCAGTTATACGGGAGTGGGCGAGCAGTACTTC
TRBV9	TRBJ1-4	NA	NA	CASSVGEGEKLFF	TGTGCCAGCAGCGTAGGGGAGGGGGAAAAACTGTTTTTT
TRBV7-6	TRBJ1-5	NA	NA	CASSLQGSNQPQHF	TGTGCCAGCAGCTTACAGGGTAGCAATCAGCCCCAGCATTTT
TRBV5-8	TRBJ2-1	NA	TRBD2	CASSLVFSLAGESEQFF	TGTGCCAGCAGCTTGGTCTTTTCGCTAGCGGGAGAGTCTGAGCAGTTCTTC
TRBV6-6	TRBJ1-6	NA	NA	CASSYAGPNSPLHF	TGTGCCAGCAGTTACGCAGGGCCCAATTCACCCCTCCACTTT
TRBV5-1	TRBJ2-5	NA	TRBD2	CASSPSGGWVQETQYF	TGCGCCAGCAGCCCCTCGGGGGGTTGGGTCCAAGAGACCCAGTACTTC
TRBV5-6	TRBJ1-1	NA	NA	CASSLGSGWGNTEAFF	TGTGCCAGCAGCTTGGGTAGCGGGTGGGGGAACACTGAAGCTTTCTTT
TRBV20-1	TRBJ2-7	NA	TRBD2	CSASGSGTTTADYEQYF	TGCAGTGCTAGTGGTAGCGGGACAACAACCGCCGACTACGAGCAGTACTTC
TRBV7-9	TRBJ2-1	NA	TRBD2	CASSFSSGRASSYNEQFF	TGTGCCAGCAGCTTCTCTAGCGGGAGGGCGAGCTCCTACAATGAGCAGTTCTTC
TRBV7-2	TRBJ1-3	NA	NA	CASSYTGSGNTIYF	TGTGCCAGCAGCTATACAGGGTCAGGAAACACCATATATTTT
TRBV11-3	TRBJ1-1	NA	NA	CASLGQKNTEAFF	TGTGCCAGCCTTGGACAGAAGAACACTGAAGCTTTCTTT
TRBV7-6	TRBJ1-1	once	NA	CASSLMPQGMGNTEAFF	TGTGCCAGCAGCCTCATGCCCCAGGGTATGGGGAACACTGAAGCTTTCTTT
TRBV3-1/TRBV3-2	TRBJ2-5	NA	TRBD2	CASSLTWGGETQYF	TGTGCCAGCAGCCTTACCTGGGGGGGGGAGACCCAGTACTTC
TRBV19	TRBJ2-1	NA	NA	CASTRVGPHNEQFF	TGTGCCAGTACCAGAGTTGGGCCGCACAATGAGCAGTTCTTC
TRBV11-2	TRBJ1-1	NA	NA	CASSFRRGNTEAFF	TGTGCCAGCAGCTTCAGGCGGGGGAACACTGAAGCTTTCTTT
TRBV10-3	TRBJ2-4	NA	NA	CAISESPVAKNIQYF	TGTGCCATCAGTGAATCCCCTGTAGCCAAAAACATTCAGTACTTC
TRBV7-9	TRBJ2-1	NA	TRBD1	CASSPRTGEAYNEQFF	TGTGCCAGCAGCCCCCGGACAGGGGAGGCCTACAATGAGCAGTTCTTC
TRBV5-1	TRBJ2-3	NA	NA	CASSLAYRSTDTQYF	TGCGCCAGCAGCTTGGCTTACAGAAGCACAGATACGCAGTATTTT
TRBV12-5	TRBJ2-2	once	NA	CASGFFGTFNTGELFF	TGTGCTAGTGGTTTCTTCGGGACTTTCAACACCGGGGAGCTGTTTTTT
TRBV24-1	TRBJ2-3	few	TRBD2	CATSTGGRGVTDTQYF	TGTGCCACCTCCACTGGCGGGAGAGGCGTTACAGATACGCAGTATTTT
TRBV6-1	TRBJ2-2	NA	NA	CASSEIERATGELFF	TGTGCCAGCAGTGAAATTGAGCGGGCCACCGGGGAGCTGTTTTTT
TRBV10-3	TRBJ2-3	NA	TRBD1	CAISKGQGATRDTQYF	TGTGCCATCAGTAAGGGACAGGGGGCGACAAGAGATACGCAGTATTTT
TRBV5-8	TRBJ2-2	once	TRBD1	CASSFGTGGTGKLFF	TGTGCCAGCAGCTTCGGGACAGGGGGCACCGGGAAGCTGTTTTTT
TRBV2	TRBJ1-2	NA	NA	CASTQTTGSYGYTF	TGTGCCAGCACCCAGACCACGGGGTCCTATGGCTACACCTTC
TRBV6-6	TRBJ1-6	NA	NA	CASMGSKEGNSPLHF	TGTGCCAGCATGGGCAGCAAAGAAGGTAATTCACCCCTCCACTTT
TRBV12-5	TRBJ2-5	NA	TRBD2	CASGWTSGLQETQYF	TGTGCTAGTGGTTGGACTAGCGGATTACAAGAGACCCAGTACTTC
TRBV12-5	TRBJ1-4	NA	TRBD1	CASGGTGRGEKLFF	TGTGCTAGTGGGGGGACAGGCCGGGGTGAAAAACTGTTTTTT